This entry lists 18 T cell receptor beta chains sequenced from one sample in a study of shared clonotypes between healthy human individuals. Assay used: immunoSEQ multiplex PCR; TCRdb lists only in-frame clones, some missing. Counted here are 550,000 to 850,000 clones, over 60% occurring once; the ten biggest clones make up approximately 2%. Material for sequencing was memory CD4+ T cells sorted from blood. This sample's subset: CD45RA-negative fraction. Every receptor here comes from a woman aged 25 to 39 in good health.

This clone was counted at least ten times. CDR3 sequence (DNA): TGTGCCAGCAGCCGGACAGGGGCTGAAAGGTACGAGCAGTACTTC. Translated: CASSRTGAERYEQYF. The chain carries TRBV4-2 and TRBJ2-5; TRBD1 matches 9 bases. The J call may not be correct, given that the DNA end is closer to TRBJ2-7. The germline CDR1 and CDR2 sequences are LGHNA and YNFKEQ. The CDR3 loop spans 15 amino acids.

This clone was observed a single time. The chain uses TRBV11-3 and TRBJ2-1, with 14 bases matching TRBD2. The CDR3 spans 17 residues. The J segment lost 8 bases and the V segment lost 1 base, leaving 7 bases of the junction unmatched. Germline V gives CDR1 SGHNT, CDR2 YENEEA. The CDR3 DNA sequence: TGTGCCAGCAGCTTAGTATCCGGGACTAGCGGGAGACATGAGCAGTTCTTC. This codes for CASSLVSGTSGRHEQFF.

As DNA, the CDR3 is TGTGCCAGCAGTGAGGACAGGAGAACCTATGGCTACACCTTC. Protein: CASSEDRRTYGYTF. The rearrangement uses TRBV28 and TRBJ1-2, with 7 bases identical to TRBD1. This CDR3 region has 14 residues. Looked up from germline, CDR1 is MDHEN and CDR2 is SYDVKM. Trimming took 5 bases from V and 4 from J; bases not matched to a gene: 7.

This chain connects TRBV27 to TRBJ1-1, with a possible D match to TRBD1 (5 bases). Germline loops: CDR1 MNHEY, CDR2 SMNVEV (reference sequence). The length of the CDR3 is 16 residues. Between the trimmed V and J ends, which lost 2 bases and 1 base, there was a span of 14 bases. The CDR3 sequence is CASSLTVTERNTEAFF. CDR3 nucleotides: TGTGCCAGCAGTTTAACCGTGACAGAAAGGAACACTGAAGCTTTCTTT.

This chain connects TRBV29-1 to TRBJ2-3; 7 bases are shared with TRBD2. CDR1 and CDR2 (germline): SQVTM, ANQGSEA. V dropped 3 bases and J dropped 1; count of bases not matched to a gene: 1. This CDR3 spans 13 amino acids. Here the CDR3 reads CSVDLAGTDTQYF. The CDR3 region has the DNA TGCAGCGTTGATCTAGCGGGCACAGATACGCAGTATTTT.

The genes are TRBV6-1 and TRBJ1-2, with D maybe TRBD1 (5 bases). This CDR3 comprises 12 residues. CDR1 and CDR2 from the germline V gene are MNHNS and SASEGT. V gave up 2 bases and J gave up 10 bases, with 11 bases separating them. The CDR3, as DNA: TGTGCCAGCAGTGAAAACGGGGCAGCCTACACCTTC. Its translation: CASSENGAAYTF.

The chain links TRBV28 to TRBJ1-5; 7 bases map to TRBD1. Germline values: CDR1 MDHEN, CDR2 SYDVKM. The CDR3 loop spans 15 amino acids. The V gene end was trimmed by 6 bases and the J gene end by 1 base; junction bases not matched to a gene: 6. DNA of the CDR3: TGTGCCAGCAGAGAGTCCAGGGGGAGCAATCAGCCCCAGCATTTT. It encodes CASRESRGSNQPQHF.

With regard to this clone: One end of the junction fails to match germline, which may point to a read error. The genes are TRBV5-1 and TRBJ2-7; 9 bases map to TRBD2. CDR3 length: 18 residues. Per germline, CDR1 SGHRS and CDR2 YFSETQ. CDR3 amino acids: CATSRYVSSGSSSYEQYF. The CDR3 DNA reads TGCGCCACCAGCCGGTATGTGAGTAGCGGGAGTAGCTCCTACGAGCAGTACTTC.

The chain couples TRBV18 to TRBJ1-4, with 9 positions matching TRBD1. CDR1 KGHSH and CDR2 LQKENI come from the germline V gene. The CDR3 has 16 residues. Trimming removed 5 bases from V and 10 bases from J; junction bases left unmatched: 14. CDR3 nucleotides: TGTGCCAGCTCAGCCGATGATACAGGGGGCGCAGGAAAACTGTTTTTT. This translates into CASSADDTGGAGKLFF.

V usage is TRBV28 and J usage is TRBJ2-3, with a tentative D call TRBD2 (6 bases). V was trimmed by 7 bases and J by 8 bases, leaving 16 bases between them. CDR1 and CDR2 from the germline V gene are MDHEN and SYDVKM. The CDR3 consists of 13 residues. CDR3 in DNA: TGTGCCAGCATGATAGCGGCCCCAGGTACGCAGTATTTT. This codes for CASMIAAPGTQYF.

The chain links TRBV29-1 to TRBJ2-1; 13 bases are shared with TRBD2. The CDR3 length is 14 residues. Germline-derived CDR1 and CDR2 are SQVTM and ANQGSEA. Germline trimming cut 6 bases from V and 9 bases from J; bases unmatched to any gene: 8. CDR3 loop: CSVATSGRAGEQFF. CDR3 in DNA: TGCAGCGTAGCTACTAGCGGGAGGGCCGGTGAGCAGTTCTTC.

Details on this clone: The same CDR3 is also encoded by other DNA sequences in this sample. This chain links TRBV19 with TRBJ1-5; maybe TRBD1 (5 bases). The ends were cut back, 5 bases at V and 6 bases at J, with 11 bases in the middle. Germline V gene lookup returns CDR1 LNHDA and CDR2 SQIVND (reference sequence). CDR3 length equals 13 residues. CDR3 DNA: TGTGCCAGTAGTTTGATGGGACCTCAGCCCCAGCATTTT. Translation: CASSLMGPQPQHF.

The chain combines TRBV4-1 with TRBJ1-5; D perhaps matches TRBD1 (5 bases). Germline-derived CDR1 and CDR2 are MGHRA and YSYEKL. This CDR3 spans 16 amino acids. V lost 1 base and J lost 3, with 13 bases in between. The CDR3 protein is CASSQGHRWDNQPQHF. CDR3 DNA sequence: TGCGCCAGCAGCCAAGGGCACAGGTGGGACAATCAGCCCCAGCATTTT.

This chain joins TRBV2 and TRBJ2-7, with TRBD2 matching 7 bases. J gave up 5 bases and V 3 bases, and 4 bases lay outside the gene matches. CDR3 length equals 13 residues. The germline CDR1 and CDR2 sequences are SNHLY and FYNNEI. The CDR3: CASSEVAGDEQYF. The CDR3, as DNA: TGTGCCAGCAGTGAGGTGGCGGGGGACGAGCAGTACTTC.

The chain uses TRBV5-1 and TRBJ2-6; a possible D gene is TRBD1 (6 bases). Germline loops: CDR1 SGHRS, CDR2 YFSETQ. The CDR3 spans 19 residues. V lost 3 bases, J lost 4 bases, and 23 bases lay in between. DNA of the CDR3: TGCGCCAGCAGCTCCCGGGACATATACTCCTCCTCAGGGGCCAACGTCCTGACTTTC. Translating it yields CASSSRDIYSSSGANVLTF.

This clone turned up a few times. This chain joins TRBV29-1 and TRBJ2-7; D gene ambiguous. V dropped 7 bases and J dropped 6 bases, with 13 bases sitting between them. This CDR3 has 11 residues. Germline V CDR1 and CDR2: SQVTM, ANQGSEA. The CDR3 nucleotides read TGCAGCGCCGGTAGTGTAACCGAGCAGTACTTC. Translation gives CSAGSVTEQYF.

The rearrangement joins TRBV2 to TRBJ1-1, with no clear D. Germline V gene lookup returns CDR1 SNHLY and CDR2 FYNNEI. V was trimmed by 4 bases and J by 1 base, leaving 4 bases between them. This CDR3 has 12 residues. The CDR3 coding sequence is TGTGCCAGCAGTGTAGAGAACACTGAAGCTTTCTTT. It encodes CASSVENTEAFF.

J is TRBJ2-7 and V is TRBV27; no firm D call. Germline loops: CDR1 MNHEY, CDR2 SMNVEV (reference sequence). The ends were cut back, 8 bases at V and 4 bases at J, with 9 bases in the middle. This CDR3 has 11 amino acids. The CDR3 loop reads CASALGYEQYF. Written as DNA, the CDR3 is TGTGCCAGCGCTTTGGGTTACGAGCAGTACTTC.